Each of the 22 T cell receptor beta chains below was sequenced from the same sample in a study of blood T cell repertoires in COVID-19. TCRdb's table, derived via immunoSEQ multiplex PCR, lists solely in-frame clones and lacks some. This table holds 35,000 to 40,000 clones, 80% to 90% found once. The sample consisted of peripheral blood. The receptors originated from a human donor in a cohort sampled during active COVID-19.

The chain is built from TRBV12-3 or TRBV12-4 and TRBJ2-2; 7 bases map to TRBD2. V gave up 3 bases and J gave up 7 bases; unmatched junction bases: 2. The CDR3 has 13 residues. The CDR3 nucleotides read TGTGCCAGCAGTTTCGGGAGGATCGGGGAGCTGTTTTTT. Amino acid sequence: CASSFGRIGELFF.

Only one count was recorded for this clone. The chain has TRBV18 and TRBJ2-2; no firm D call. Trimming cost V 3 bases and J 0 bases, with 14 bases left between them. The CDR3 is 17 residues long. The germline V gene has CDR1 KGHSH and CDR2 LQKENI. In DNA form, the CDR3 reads TGTGCCAGCTCACCCGAAAGGAGCGTCGCGAACACCGGGGAGCTGTTTTTT. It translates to CASSPERSVANTGELFF.

DNA for the CDR3: TGTGCCAGCGGCCTGGACAGGGGGCGCCCCGGGGAGCTGTTTTTT. Its protein is CASGLDRGRPGELFF. This chain links TRBV7-9 with TRBJ2-2, with 11 bases that match TRBD1. The V gene end was trimmed by 8 bases and the J gene end by 6 bases; junction bases not matched to a gene: 8. Germline V lookup: CDR1 SEHNR, CDR2 FQNEAQ (reference sequence). This CDR3 has 15 amino acids. Looking up the rest from reference TRBV7-9 and TRBJ2-2 gives the full variable domain: DTGVSQNPRHKITKRGQNVTFRCDPISEHNRLYWYRQTLGQGPEFLTYFQNEAQLEKSRLLSDRFSAERPKGSFSTLEIQRTEQGDSAMYLCASGLDRGRPGELFFGEGSRLTVL.

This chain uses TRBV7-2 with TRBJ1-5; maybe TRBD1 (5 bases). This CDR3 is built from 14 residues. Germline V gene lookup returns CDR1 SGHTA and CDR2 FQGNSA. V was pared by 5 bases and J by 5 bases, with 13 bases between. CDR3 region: CASSPNWGYQPQHF. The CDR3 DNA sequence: TGTGCCAGCAGCCCCAATTGGGGCTATCAGCCCCAGCATTTT.

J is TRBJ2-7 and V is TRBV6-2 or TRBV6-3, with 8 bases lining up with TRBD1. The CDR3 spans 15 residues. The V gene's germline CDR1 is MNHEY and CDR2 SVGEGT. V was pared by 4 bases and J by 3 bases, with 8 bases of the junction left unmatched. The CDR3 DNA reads TGTGCCAGCAGTTCCATCCGGGACAGGTACTACGAGCAGTACTTC. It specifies CASSSIRDRYYEQYF.

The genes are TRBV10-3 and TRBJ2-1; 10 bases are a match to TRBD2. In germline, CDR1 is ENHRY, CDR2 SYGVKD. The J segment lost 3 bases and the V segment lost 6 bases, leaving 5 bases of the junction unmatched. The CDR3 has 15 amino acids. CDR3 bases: TGTGCCATCAGCACCGGACTAGCGGACTACAATGAGCAGTTCTTC. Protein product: CAISTGLADYNEQFF.

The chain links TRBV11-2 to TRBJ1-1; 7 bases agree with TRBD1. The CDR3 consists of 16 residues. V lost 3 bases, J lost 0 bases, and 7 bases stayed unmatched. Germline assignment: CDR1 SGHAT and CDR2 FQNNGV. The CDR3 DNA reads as TGTGCCAGCAGCTTCCAGGGACAGAACATGAACACTGAAGCTTTCTTT. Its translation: CASSFQGQNMNTEAFF.

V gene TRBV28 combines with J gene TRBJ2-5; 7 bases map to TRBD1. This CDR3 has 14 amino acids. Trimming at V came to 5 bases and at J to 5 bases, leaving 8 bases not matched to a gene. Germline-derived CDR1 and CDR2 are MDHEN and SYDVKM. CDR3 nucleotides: TGTGCCAGCAGTCCCGCAGGGGGTCGGGAGACCCAGTACTTC. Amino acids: CASSPAGGRETQYF.

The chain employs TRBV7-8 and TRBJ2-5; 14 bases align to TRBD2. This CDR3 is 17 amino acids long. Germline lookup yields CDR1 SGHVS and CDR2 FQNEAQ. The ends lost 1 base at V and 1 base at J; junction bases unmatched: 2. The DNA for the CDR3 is TGTGCCAGCAGCTTAGGACTAGCGGGGGGGTTCCAAGAGACCCAGTACTTC. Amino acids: CASSLGLAGGFQETQYF.

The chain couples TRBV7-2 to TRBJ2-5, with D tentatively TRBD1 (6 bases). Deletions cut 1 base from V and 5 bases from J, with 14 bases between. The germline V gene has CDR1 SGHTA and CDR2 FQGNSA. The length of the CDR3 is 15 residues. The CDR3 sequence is CASSLGQAIQETQYF. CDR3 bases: TGTGCCAGCAGCTTAGGACAGGCGATTCAGGAGACCCAGTACTTC.

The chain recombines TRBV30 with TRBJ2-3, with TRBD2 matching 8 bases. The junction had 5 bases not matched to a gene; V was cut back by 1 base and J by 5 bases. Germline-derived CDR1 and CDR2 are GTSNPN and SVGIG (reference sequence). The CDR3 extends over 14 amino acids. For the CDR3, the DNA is TGTGCCTGGAGTGACGGGGGGGCCGGAGATACGCAGTATTTT. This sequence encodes CAWSDGGAGDTQYF. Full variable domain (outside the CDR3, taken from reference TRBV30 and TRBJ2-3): SQTIHQWPATLVQPVGSPLSLECTVEGTSNPNLYWYRQAAGRGLQLLFYSVGIGQISSEVPQNLSASRPQDRQFILSSKKLLLSDSGFYLCAWSDGGAGDTQYFGPGTRLTVL.

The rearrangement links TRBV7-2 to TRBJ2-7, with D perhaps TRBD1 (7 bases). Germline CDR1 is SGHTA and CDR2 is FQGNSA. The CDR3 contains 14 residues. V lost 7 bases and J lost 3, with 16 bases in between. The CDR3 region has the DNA TGTGCCAGCACCAGGGGGGCCAGAGACTACGAGCAGTACTTC. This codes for CASTRGARDYEQYF.

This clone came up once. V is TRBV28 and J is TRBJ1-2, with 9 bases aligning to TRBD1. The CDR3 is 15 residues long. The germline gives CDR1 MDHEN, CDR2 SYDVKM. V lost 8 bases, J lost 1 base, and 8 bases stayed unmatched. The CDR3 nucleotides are TGTGCCAGCGCCTCGGGGGGACAGGGTAACTATGGCTACACCTTC. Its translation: CASASGGQGNYGYTF.

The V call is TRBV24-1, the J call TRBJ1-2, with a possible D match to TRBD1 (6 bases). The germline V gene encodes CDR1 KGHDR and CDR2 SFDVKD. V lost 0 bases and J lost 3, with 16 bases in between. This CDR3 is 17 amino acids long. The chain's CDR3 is CATSDLGRGPLHYGYTF. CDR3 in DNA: TGTGCCACCAGTGATTTGGGCAGGGGTCCCCTTCACTATGGCTACACCTTC.

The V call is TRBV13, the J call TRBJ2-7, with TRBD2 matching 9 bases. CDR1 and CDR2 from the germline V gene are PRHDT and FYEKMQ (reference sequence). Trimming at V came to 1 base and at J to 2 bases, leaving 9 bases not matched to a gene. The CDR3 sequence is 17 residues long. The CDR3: CASSLVGLAGLTYEQYF. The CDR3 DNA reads TGTGCCAGCAGCTTAGTAGGTCTAGCGGGATTGACCTACGAGCAGTACTTC.

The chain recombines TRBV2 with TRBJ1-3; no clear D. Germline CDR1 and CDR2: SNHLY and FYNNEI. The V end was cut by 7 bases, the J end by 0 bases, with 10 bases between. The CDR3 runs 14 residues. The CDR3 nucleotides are TGTGCCAGCACGTACTATAACTCTGGAAACACCATATATTTT. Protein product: CASTYYNSGNTIYF. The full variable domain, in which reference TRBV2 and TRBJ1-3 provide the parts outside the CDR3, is EPEVTQTPSHQVTQMGQEVILRCVPISNHLYFYWYRQILGQKVEFLVSFYNNEISEKSEIFDDQFSVERPDGSNFTLKIRSTKLEDSAMYFCASTYYNSGNTIYFGEGSWLTVV.

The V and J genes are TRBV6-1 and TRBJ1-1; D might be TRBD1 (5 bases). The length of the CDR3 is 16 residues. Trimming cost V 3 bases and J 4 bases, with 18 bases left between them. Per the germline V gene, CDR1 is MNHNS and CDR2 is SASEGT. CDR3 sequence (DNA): TGTGCCAGCAGTGATGGTAGCGGGGGAAGGGGCACTGAAGCTTTCTTT. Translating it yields CASSDGSGGRGTEAFF.

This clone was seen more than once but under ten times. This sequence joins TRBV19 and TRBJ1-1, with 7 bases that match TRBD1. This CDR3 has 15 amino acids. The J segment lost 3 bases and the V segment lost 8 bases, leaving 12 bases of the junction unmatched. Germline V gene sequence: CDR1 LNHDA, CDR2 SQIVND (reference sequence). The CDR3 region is CASVPIEGADTEAFF. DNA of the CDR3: TGTGCCAGTGTTCCGATCGAGGGGGCAGACACTGAAGCTTTCTTT.

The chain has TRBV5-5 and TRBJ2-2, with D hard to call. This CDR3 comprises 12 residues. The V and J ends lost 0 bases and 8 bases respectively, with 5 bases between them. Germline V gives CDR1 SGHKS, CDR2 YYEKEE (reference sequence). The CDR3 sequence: CASSLVQGELFF. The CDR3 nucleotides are TGTGCCAGCAGCTTGGTCCAGGGGGAGCTGTTTTTT.

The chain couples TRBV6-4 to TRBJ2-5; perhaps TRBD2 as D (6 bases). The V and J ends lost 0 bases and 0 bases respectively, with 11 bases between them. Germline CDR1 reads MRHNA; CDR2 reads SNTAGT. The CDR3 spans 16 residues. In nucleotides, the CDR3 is TGTGCCAGCAGTGACTCGGGATCGGGGGACCAAGAGACCCAGTACTTC. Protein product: CASSDSGSGDQETQYF.

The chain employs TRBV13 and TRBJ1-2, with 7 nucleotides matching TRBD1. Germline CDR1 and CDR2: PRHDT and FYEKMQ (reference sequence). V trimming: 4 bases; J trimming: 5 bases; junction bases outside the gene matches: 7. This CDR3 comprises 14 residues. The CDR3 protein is CASSSERDRYGYTF. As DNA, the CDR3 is TGTGCCAGCAGCTCAGAACGGGACAGATATGGCTACACCTTC.

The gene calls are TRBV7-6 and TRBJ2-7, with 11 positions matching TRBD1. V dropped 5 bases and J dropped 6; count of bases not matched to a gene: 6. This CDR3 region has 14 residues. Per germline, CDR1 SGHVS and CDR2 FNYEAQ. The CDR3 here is CASSLRTGGGEQYF. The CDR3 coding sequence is TGTGCCAGCAGCCTTAGGACAGGGGGCGGCGAGCAGTACTTC. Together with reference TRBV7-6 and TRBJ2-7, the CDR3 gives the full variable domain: GAGVSQSPRYKVTKRGQDVALRCDPISGHVSLYWYRQALGQGPEFLTYFNYEAQQDKSGLPNDRFSAERPEGSISTLTIQRTEQRDSAMYRCASSLRTGGGEQYFGPGTRLTVT.